What follows are 24 T cell receptor beta chains derived from one specimen sequenced in a study of cytomegalovirus exposure and HLA in healthy donors. Amplification used 60 Vbeta primers and 13 Jbeta primers. Sequencing was performed with immunoSEQ multiplex PCR; in TCRdb, only in-frame clones are kept and a portion is missing. This table has 200,000 or so clones, 80% to 85% appearing once. The source material was PBMCs. These receptors were taken from a woman between 18 and 30 years old in good health and CMV-seropositive.

The chain joins TRBV4-1 to TRBJ1-1; 8 bases fit TRBD1. The V gene's germline CDR1 is MGHRA and CDR2 YSYEKL. The CDR3 has 14 amino acids. V lost 4 bases, J lost 11 bases, and 12 bases stayed unmatched. CDR3 sequence (DNA): TGCGCCAGCAGCCCCCTGGACAGGGAGGAGGACGCTTTCTTT. This codes for CASSPLDREEDAFF.

There are a few counts of this clone. The V gene is TRBV29-1, the J gene TRBJ1-2; D unclear. The CDR3 spans 14 residues. V gave up 0 bases and J gave up 8 bases, with 16 bases separating them. Germline-derived CDR1 and CDR2 are SQVTM and ANQGSEA. CDR3 protein: CSVEDPSRTGGYTF. CDR3 in DNA: TGCAGCGTTGAAGATCCCTCCCGGACGGGAGGCTACACCTTC.

The rearrangement joins TRBV1 to TRBJ1-1; the table's D call, TRBD1, was not checked against the DNA. TRBV1 is assigned pseudogene status. The CDR3 is 16 residues long. The CDR3 DNA follows: TGCACCAGCAGCCAAGATGAACAGGGGTCGAACACTGAAGCTTTCTTT. This translates into CTSSQDEQGSNTEAFF.

The gene calls are TRBV19 and TRBJ1-4; 7 nucleotides line up with TRBD1. V lost 4 bases and J lost 7; bases outside the gene matches: 15. Germline V lookup: CDR1 LNHDA, CDR2 SQIVND (reference sequence). This CDR3 has 17 residues. CDR3 sequence: CASSRPGQPNGGEKLFF. The CDR3 region has the DNA TGTGCCAGTAGTAGACCGGGACAGCCGAACGGGGGTGAAAAACTGTTTTTT.

The V call is TRBV5-4, the J call TRBJ2-1, with TRBD2 matching over 10 bases. Germline V gene sequence: CDR1 SGHNT, CDR2 YYREEE (reference sequence). V gave up 6 bases and J gave up 8 bases; unmatched junction bases: 5. The CDR3 is made up of 13 amino acids. CDR3 coding DNA: TGTGCCAGCAAGCGGGGGGGCCCGGATGAGCAGTTCTTC. It specifies CASKRGGPDEQFF.

The chain recombines TRBV5-5 with TRBJ2-5; TRBD1 matches 7 bases. J was trimmed by 4 bases and V by 3 bases; bases with no gene match: 3. The length of the CDR3 is 13 residues. From germline, CDR1 is SGHKS and CDR2 YYEKEE (reference sequence). CDR3 sequence (DNA): TGTGCCAGCAGCTATCCAGGGGGAGAGACCCAGTACTTC. This codes for CASSYPGGETQYF.

This clone has a single count. This chain joins TRBV29-1 and TRBJ2-7; TRBD1 aligns across 8 bases. The CDR3 spans 13 residues. V was pared by 4 bases and J by 2 bases, with 4 bases of the junction left unmatched. The V gene's germline CDR1 is SQVTM and CDR2 ANQGSEA. This CDR3 is CSVGGTGPYEQYF. CDR3 DNA sequence: TGCAGCGTTGGTGGGACAGGACCCTACGAGCAGTACTTC.

This clone was seen just once. The chain is built from TRBV5-1 and TRBJ2-5; 8 bases are a match to TRBD2. This CDR3 is 16 amino acids long. Germline V CDR1 and CDR2: SGHRS, YFSETQ. J was trimmed by 3 bases and V by 0 bases; bases with no gene match: 7. The CDR3 spells CASSLAKAGVEETQYF. The CDR3 coding sequence is TGCGCCAGCAGCTTGGCTAAAGCGGGGGTAGAAGAGACCCAGTACTTC.

The chain is built from TRBV2 and TRBJ1-5; 7 bases align to TRBD1. The CDR3 loop spans 14 amino acids. The germline V gene encodes CDR1 SNHLY and CDR2 FYNNEI. J was trimmed by 4 bases and V by 6 bases; bases with no gene match: 6. The DNA of the CDR3 is TGTGCCAGCAGGTCACCGGGACAGAATCAGCCCCAGCATTTT. Protein sequence: CASRSPGQNQPQHF.

V and J are TRBV9 and TRBJ2-3; 7 nucleotides align to TRBD2. The CDR3 is 15 amino acids. CDR1 SGDLS and CDR2 YYNGEE come from the germline V gene. Unmatched junction bases numbered 3, after V lost 0 bases and J lost 2 bases. The CDR3 sequence is CASSVAGGSTDTQYF. The CDR3 coding sequence is TGTGCCAGCAGCGTAGCGGGGGGATCCACAGATACGCAGTATTTT.

The chain links TRBV4-1 to TRBJ2-2, with 8 bases lining up with TRBD2. The ends lost 3 bases at V and 7 bases at J; junction bases unmatched: 4. The CDR3 spans 14 residues. Germline V gene data show CDR1 as MGHRA and CDR2 as YSYEKL. This chain's CDR3 is CASSQRGEGGELFF. CDR3 DNA: TGCGCCAGCAGCCAGCGGGGGGAGGGCGGGGAGCTGTTTTTT.

The genes are TRBV18 and TRBJ2-7; D is perhaps TRBD2 (5 bases). Trimming shortened V by 3 bases and J by 5 bases, and 8 bases separated the two germline ends. Germline V gives CDR1 KGHSH, CDR2 LQKENI. The CDR3 has 12 residues. CDR3 sequence reads: CASSPLGDEQYF. The CDR3, as DNA: TGTGCCAGCTCACCCCTCGGGGACGAGCAGTACTTC.

This clone was observed a handful of times. This rearrangement joins TRBV9 to TRBJ2-1, with 9 bases lining up with TRBD2. Germline CDR1 and CDR2: SGDLS and YYNGEE. CDR3 size: 15 residues. V lost 2 bases and J lost 5; bases outside the gene matches: 5. The CDR3 sequence: CASSVGGGANNEQFF. The CDR3 nucleotides read TGTGCCAGCAGCGTTGGCGGGGGGGCAAACAATGAGCAGTTCTTC.

Here the CDR3 reads CASSPRLGGRYGYTF. The CDR3 DNA follows: TGTGCCAGCAGCCCGCGTCTGGGGGGGAGGTATGGCTACACCTTC. The rearrangement uses TRBV4-2 and TRBJ1-2; tentatively, D is TRBD1 (5 bases). V lost 4 bases to trimming and J lost 5 bases, with 17 bases between them. CDR3 length: 15 residues. Germline values: CDR1 LGHNA, CDR2 YNFKEQ.

The J gene is TRBJ1-1, the V gene TRBV2; D unresolved. The CDR3 contains 15 residues. V was trimmed by 1 base and J by 0 bases, leaving 9 bases between them. CDR1 is SNHLY, CDR2 FYNNEI, per germline. The CDR3 is CASSEGGFMNTEAFF. In DNA form, the CDR3 reads TGTGCCAGCAGTGAAGGCGGGTTCATGAACACTGAAGCTTTCTTT.

J is TRBJ2-7 and V is TRBV9, with 9 nucleotides matching TRBD2. This CDR3 contains 14 residues. Germline V gene data show CDR1 as SGDLS and CDR2 as YYNGEE. Trimming took 3 bases from V and 2 from J; bases not matched to a gene: 3. CDR3: CASSASGGPYEQYF. Written as DNA, the CDR3 is TGTGCCAGCAGCGCGAGCGGGGGGCCCTACGAGCAGTACTTC. The full variable domain, its missing parts supplied by reference TRBV9 and TRBJ2-7, is DSGVTQTPKHLITATGQRVTLRCSPRSGDLSVYWYQQSLDQGLQFLIQYYNGEERAKGNILERFSAQQFPDLHSELNLSSLELGDSALYFCASSASGGPYEQYFGPGTRLTVT.

The V and J genes are TRBV4-1 and TRBJ1-2; perhaps TRBD1 as D (5 bases). The CDR3 length is 15 residues. CDR1 is MGHRA and CDR2 is YSYEKL in the germline V gene. Trimming took 4 bases from V and 4 from J, leaving 16 bases between them. The CDR3 DNA reads TGCGCCAGCAGCCTCCTACTGACAGCTCTCTATGGCTACACCTTC. It encodes CASSLLLTALYGYTF.

The rearrangement uses TRBV7-9 and TRBJ2-4; TRBD2 aligns across 9 bases. Germline CDR1 and CDR2: SEHNR and FQNEAQ (reference sequence). The CDR3 contains 14 residues. V dropped 5 bases and J dropped 8; count of bases not matched to a gene: 7. CDR3 nucleotide sequence: TGTGCCAGCAGCCCTAGCGGGGTGAGATACATTCAGTACTTC. Its translation is CASSPSGVRYIQYF.

Details on this clone: Lacking the conserved final phenylalanine or tryptophan, this CDR3 likely reflects a read error. This rearrangement joins TRBV7-2 to TRBJ1-6; no reliable D call. V was clipped by 3 bases and J by 5 bases, with 8 bases between them. CDR1 and CDR2 from the germline V gene are SGHTA and FQGNSA. The CDR3 contains 14 residues. The CDR3 DNA follows: TGTGCCAGCAGCTTTCGCCGAGATAATTCACCCCTCCACCTT. It encodes CASSFRRDNSPLHL.

The chain has TRBV19 and TRBJ1-6; D unclear. Germline CDR1 LNHDA, CDR2 SQIVND (reference sequence). Trimming shortened V by 6 bases and J by 12 bases, and 27 bases separated the two germline ends. The CDR3 consists of 17 residues. In DNA, the CDR3 is TGTGCCAGTAGCCTCGGTGGAGGTAGAGGACTCGGAGGACCCCTCCACTTT. It codes for CASSLGGGRGLGGPLHF.

V and J are TRBV6-5 and TRBJ1-1; TRBD1 aligns across 7 bases. The CDR3 length is 13 residues. J lost 8 bases, V lost 1 base, and 4 bases had no gene match. Per the germline V gene, CDR1 is MNHEY and CDR2 is SVGAGI. The CDR3 DNA sequence: TGTGCCAGCAGTTACTGGGGACAGAGGGAAGCTTTCTTT. Translation: CASSYWGQREAFF.

This chain joins TRBV7-9 and TRBJ1-2, with 12 nucleotides matching TRBD1. Germline CDR1 reads SEHNR; CDR2 reads FQNEAQ (reference sequence). With 8 bases clipped from V and 8 bases from J, the junction kept 6 bases outside the gene matches. The CDR3 has 13 residues. In DNA, the CDR3 is TGTGCCAGCCGGGGACAGGGGGCTCAGGGCTACACCTTC. Translated: CASRGQGAQGYTF.

Regarding this clone: The junction departs from germline at one end; a sequencing error may be responsible. The chain couples TRBV19 to TRBJ2-4, with D possibly being TRBD1 (5 bases). Germline CDR1 and CDR2: LNHDA and SQIVND (reference sequence). The length of the CDR3 is 16 residues. The CDR3 protein is CASSVDSILAKNIQYF. CDR3 coding DNA: TGTGCCAGTAGTGTAGACAGTATTCTAGCCAAAAACATTCAGTACTTC. The full variable domain, with the rest looked up from reference TRBV19 and TRBJ2-4, is DGGITQSPKYLFRKEGQNVTLSCEQNLNHDAMYWYRQDPGQGLRLIYYSQIVNDFQKGDIAEGYSVSREKKESFPLTVTSAQKNPTAFYLCASSVDSILAKNIQYFGAGTRLSVL.

The CDR3 DNA reads as TGTGCCAGCTCACTCTCCTTCACTGAAGCTTTCTTT. Amino acid sequence: CASSLSFTEAFF. This chain links TRBV18 with TRBJ1-1; D gene ambiguous. Germline values: CDR1 KGHSH, CDR2 LQKENI. This CDR3 comprises 12 residues. Trimming pared 4 bases from V and 4 bases from J, leaving 7 bases between.